This T cell receptor (beta chain) derives from a study of T-cell memory formation after mild COVID-19. In the study overall: For the most part, TCR clusters were specific to one donor. Study-level results: Pre-infection memory carried some responding clones, suggesting that cross-reactive memory joined.

CDR3 size: 15 residues. Trimming shortened V by 0 bases and J by 4 bases, and 12 bases separated the two germline ends. Germline values: CDR1 LGHNA, CDR2 YSLEER. This clonotype was counted at least ten times. Its antigen is still unknown. With constant-segment primers, 5'RACE yielded cDNA libraries of TCR alpha and TCR beta that carried sample barcodes and UMIs. MiXCR was run by TCRdb on the 5' RACE reads, yielding one entry per CDR3 protein. The table records around 35,000 distinct CDR3 sequences, 7.5% to 8% of them present only once. The chain uses TRBV4-3 and TRBJ1-2; possibly TRBD1 for D (5 bases). The sequencing input was PBMCs or a T cell subset sorted from them (not recorded which). This TCR came from a man between 18 and 35 years old who had mild COVID-19 (a few samples of this study predate the infection). Cell type and time point are not known. The CDR3 reads CASSQETGTAYGYTF. CDR3 nucleotides: TGCGCCAGCAGCCAAGAAACCGGGACTGCCTATGGCTACACCTTC.